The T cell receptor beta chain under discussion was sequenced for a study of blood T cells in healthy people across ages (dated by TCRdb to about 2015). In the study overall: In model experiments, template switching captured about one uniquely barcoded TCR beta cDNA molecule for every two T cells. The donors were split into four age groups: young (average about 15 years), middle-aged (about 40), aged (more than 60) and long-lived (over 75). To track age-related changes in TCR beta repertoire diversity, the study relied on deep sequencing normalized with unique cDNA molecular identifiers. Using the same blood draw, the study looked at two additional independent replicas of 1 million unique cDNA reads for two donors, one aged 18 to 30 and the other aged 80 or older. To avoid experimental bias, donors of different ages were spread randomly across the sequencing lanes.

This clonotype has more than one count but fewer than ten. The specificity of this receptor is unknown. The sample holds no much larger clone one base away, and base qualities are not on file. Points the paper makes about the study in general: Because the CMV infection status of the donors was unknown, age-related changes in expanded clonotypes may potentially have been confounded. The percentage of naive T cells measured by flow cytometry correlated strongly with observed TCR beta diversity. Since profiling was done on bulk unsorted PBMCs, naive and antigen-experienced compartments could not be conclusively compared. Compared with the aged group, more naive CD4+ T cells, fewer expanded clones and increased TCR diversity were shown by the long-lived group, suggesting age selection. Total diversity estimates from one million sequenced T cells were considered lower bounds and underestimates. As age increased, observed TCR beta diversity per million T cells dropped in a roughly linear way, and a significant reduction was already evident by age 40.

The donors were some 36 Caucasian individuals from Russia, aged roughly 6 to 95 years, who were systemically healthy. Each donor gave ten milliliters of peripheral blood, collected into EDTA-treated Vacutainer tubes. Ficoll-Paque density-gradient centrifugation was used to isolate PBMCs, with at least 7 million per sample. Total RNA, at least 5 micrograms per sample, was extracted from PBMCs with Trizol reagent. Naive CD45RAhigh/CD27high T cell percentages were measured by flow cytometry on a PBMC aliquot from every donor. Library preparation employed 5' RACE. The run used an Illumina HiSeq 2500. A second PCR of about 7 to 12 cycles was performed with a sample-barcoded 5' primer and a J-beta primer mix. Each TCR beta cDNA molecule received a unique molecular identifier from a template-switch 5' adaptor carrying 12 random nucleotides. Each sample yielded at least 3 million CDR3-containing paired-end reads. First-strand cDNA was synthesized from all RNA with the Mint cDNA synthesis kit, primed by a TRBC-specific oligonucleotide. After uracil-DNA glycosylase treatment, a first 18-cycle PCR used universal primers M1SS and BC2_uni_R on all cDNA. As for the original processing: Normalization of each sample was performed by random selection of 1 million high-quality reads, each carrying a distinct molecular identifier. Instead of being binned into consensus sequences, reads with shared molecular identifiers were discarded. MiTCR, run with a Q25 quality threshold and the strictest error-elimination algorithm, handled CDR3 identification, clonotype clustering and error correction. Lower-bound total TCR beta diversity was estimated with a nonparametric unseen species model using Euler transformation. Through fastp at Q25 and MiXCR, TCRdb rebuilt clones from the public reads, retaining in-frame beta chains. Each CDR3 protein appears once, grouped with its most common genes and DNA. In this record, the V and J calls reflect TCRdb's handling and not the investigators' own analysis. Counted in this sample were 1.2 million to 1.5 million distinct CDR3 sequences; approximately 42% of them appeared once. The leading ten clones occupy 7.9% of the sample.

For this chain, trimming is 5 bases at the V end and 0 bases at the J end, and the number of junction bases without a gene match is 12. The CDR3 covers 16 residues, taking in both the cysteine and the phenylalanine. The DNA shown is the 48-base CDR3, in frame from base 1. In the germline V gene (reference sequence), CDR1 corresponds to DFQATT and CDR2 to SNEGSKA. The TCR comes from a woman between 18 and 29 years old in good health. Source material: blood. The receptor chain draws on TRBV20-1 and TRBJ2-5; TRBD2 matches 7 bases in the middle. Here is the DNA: TGCAGTGCTCGTGAAGGGGCTAGCGGTAACCAAGAGACCCAGTACTTC. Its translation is CSAREGASGNQETQYF.